A single sample is the source of the 11 T cell receptor beta chains below, sequenced in a study of technical replicates of blood from a few donors (TCRdb year 2017). The method was the immunoSEQ multiplex PCR assay. TCRdb took this table from immuneACCESS and kept in-frame rearrangements with V and J called. Such tables lack part of the clones; where checked against another copy, unresolved V genes explain under half of the gap, and the rest is unexplained. The sample data list about 75,000 clones, and around 97% of these were observed just once. Roughly 0.2% of the sample rests with the top ten. Sequencing was carried out using T cells isolated from PBMCs. The receptors were sampled from a human donor in good health.

The V and J genes are TRBV7-2 and TRBJ2-5; 10 nucleotides line up with TRBD2. The CDR3 runs to 15 residues. Germline CDR1 SGHTA, CDR2 FQGNSA. With V trimmed by 6 bases and J by 2 bases, 6 bases remained unmatched. The CDR3, as DNA: TGTGCCAGCAGGCGAAAACTAGCGGGACAAGAGACCCAGTACTTC. It encodes CASRRKLAGQETQYF.

The chain uses TRBV9 and TRBJ1-6, with 7 positions matching TRBD1. The V gene end was trimmed by 3 bases and the J gene end by 9 bases; junction bases not matched to a gene: 3. CDR1 is SGDLS, CDR2 YYNGEE, per germline. The CDR3 is 13 residues long. The DNA of the CDR3 is TGTGCCAGCAGCGCTTACAGGGGTTCACCCCTCCACTTT. It translates to CASSAYRGSPLHF.

In DNA, the CDR3 is TGTGCCAGCAGCGCCTATACAGGGGCCGAGCCCCAGCATTTT. Amino acids: CASSAYTGAEPQHF. This rearrangement joins TRBV7-9 to TRBJ1-5; the match to TRBD1 covers 7 bases. Germline V gives CDR1 SEHNR, CDR2 FQNEAQ (reference sequence). This CDR3 contains 14 residues. The trim removed 5 bases at V and 8 bases at J, leaving 9 bases unmatched.

The J gene is TRBJ1-2, the V gene TRBV19; D might be TRBD1 (5 bases). This CDR3 has 15 amino acids. Germline CDR1 and CDR2: LNHDA and SQIVND (reference sequence). The V and J ends lost 4 bases and 1 base respectively, with 13 bases between them. The DNA for the CDR3 is TGTGCCAGTAGTAGAAGGCAGGGCTTTAACTATGGCTACACCTTC. This codes for CASSRRQGFNYGYTF.

V gene TRBV11-2 combines with J gene TRBJ2-7; 11 bases align to TRBD2. The length of the CDR3 is 16 residues. Looked up from germline, CDR1 is SGHAT and CDR2 is FQNNGV. V was clipped by 5 bases and J by 2 bases; unmatched bases: 8. Here the CDR3 reads CASSLHLAGGTYEQYF. The CDR3 DNA reads TGTGCCAGCAGCCTTCACTTAGCGGGAGGGACCTACGAGCAGTACTTC.

The chain employs TRBV19 and TRBJ1-3, with 9 bases aligning to TRBD1. Germline CDR1 reads LNHDA; CDR2 reads SQIVND (reference sequence). The CDR3 runs to 15 residues. After removal of 5 bases from V and 4 bases from J, the junction contained 6 bases not matched to a gene. CDR3 nucleotides: TGTGCCAGTAGTGTCACCGGGACAGGGGGAAACACCATATATTTT. Amino acids: CASSVTGTGGNTIYF.

This clone was seen once. V gene TRBV27 combines with J gene TRBJ2-6; the D is unclear. The CDR3 loop spans 14 amino acids. Trimming removed 4 bases from V and 13 bases from J, with 17 bases in between. Germline loops: CDR1 MNHEY, CDR2 SMNVEV (reference sequence). The CDR3 bases are TGTGCCAGCAGTTACTCTGAACGTGCGAGGGTCCTGACTTTC. Amino acid sequence: CASSYSERARVLTF.

The chain uses TRBV6-1 and TRBJ2-1, with D perhaps TRBD1 (6 bases). CDR1 and CDR2 from the germline V gene are MNHNS and SASEGT. Trimming removed 1 base at V and 8 bases at J, with 15 bases between. CDR3 length: 15 amino acids. CDR3 residues: CASSEDREGWDEQFF. The CDR3 bases are TGTGCCAGCAGTGAAGACAGGGAAGGGTGGGATGAGCAGTTCTTC.

The V gene is TRBV5-1, the J gene TRBJ1-3, with 10 bases matching TRBD1. The CDR3 consists of 16 residues. The V and J ends lost 0 bases and 2 bases, in that order; junction bases with no gene match: 2. Looked up from germline, CDR1 is SGHRS and CDR2 is YFSETQ. CDR3 in amino acids: CASSLVGTGAGNTIYF. CDR3 nucleotides: TGCGCCAGCAGCTTGGTGGGGACAGGGGCTGGAAACACCATATATTTT.

This sequence joins TRBV5-1 and TRBJ2-1; 7 positions match TRBD1. Germline V gene data show CDR1 as SGHRS and CDR2 as YFSETQ. The CDR3 spans 15 residues. With 4 bases clipped from V and 10 bases from J, the junction kept 14 bases outside the gene matches. This CDR3 reads CASSQRNTGTAEQFF. In DNA form, the CDR3 reads TGCGCCAGCAGCCAAAGAAATACCGGGACAGCGGAGCAGTTCTTC.

The chain has TRBV5-1 and TRBJ2-2; 9 positions agree with TRBD2. Trimming took 7 bases from V and 6 from J; bases not matched to a gene: 7. CDR1 is SGHRS, CDR2 YFSETQ, per germline. The CDR3 extends over 14 amino acids. In DNA form, the CDR3 reads TGCGCCAGCGTTACCGGGACTAGCTCCGGGGAGCTGTTTTTT. This codes for CASVTGTSSGELFF.